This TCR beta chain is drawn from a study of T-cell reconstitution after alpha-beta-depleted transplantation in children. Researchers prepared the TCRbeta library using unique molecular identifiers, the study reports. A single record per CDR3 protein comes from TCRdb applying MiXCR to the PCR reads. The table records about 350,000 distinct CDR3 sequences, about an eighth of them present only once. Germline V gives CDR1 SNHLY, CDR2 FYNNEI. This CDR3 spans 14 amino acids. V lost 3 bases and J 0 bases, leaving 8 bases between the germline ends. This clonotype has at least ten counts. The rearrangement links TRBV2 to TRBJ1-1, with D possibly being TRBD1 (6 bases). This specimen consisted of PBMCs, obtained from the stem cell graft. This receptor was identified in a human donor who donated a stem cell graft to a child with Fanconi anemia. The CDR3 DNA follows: TGTGCCAGCAGTGAGGACAGATTGAACACTGAAGCTTTCTTT. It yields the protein CASSEDRLNTEAFF.